A selection of T cell receptor beta chains follows, all from one sample in a study of monozygotic twins with inflammatory bowel disease. TCRdb reprocessed the 5' RACE reads and stores each CDR3 protein as one record, lacking DNA. Its table records 420,000 or so distinct CDR3 sequences. Source material: blood. These receptor sequences come from a human donor with ulcerative colitis or Crohn's disease, or a healthy co-twin of an affected twin (not recorded which). CDR3s include the opening cysteine and the closing phenylalanine or tryptophan.

>TRBJ1-6|TRBV25-1
CASREPRAGGNSPLHF
>TRBJ2-7|TRBV7-9
CASSPNWAGVAEQYF
>TRBJ2-2|TRBV10-3
CAISERGNTGELFF
>TRBJ1-4|TRBV27
CASRPGQNNEKLFF
>TRBJ2-1|TRBV27
CASSPGLAGGYNEQFF
>TRBJ2-1|TRBV27
CASSGRLAGLYNEQFF
>TRBJ2-3|TRBV7-9
CASSLGGLAGRTDTQYF
>TRBJ2-1|TRBV20-1
CSAGPALGEQFF
>TRBJ1-6|TRBV20-1
CSARRGGYNSPLHF
>TRBJ2-2|TRBV9
CASSVLGTTGELFF
>TRBJ2-7|TRBV5-1
CASSLETGTGTEQYF
>TRBJ2-1|TRBV5-1
CASSLPGHHNEQFF
>TRBJ2-7|TRBV5-1
CASSFLGQGDHEQYF
>TRBJ2-3|TRBV11-1
CASSPFLGLAGGRGDTQYF
>TRBJ1-4|TRBV29-1
CSVRRSEKLFF
>TRBJ2-3|TRBV6-1
CASSGQGQRADTQYF
>TRBJ2-3|TRBV6-4
CASSDVRDRESDTQYF
>TRBJ2-5|TRBV20-1
CSARPTSGGETQYF
>TRBJ2-1|TRBV7-2
CASSLRFVLLSYNEQFF
>TRBJ2-1|TRBV20-1
CSAGFMAGRYNEQFF
>TRBJ2-3|TRBV20-1
CSASPLFGTSGSRATDTQYF
>TRBJ2-7|TRBV28
CASSFREGFTHEQYF
>TRBJ2-1|TRBV21-1
CASSKTQRELSDEQFF
>TRBJ2-2|TRBV27
CASSLLGLLPGELFF
>TRBJ2-1|TRBV12-3/TRBV12-4
CASSSRRRGGNEQFF
>TRBJ2-2|TRBV12-3/TRBV12-4
CASSMGGGELFF
>TRBJ1-1|TRBV4-2
CASSRRDTSSQVVF
>TRBJ2-7|TRBV19
CASSSTPGTDSYEQYF